This paragraph reports one T cell receptor beta chain. Germline CDR1 and CDR2: MDHEN and SYDVKM. This CDR3 has 16 residues. Trimming shortened V by 4 bases and J by 2 bases, and 17 bases separated the two germline ends. The sample comes from a study of shared clonotypes between healthy human individuals. The data were produced by immunoSEQ multiplex PCR, yet TCRdb's version contains in-frame clones alone and is incomplete. The sample has about 2.1 million clones, about 93% seen once. Naive CD8 cells comprised CD45RO-negative, CCR7-positively selected cells, excluding terminally differentiated effector memory CD45RA+ cells. Every donor was a Caucasian adult from Nashville, Tennessee.

The sample was naive CD8+ T cells from PBMCs. The chain couples TRBV28 to TRBJ1-1; D uncertain. The sequence was collected from a man aged 18 to 29 in good health. Some clones in this sample may be carry-over from other donors' samples. CDR3: CASSSPYQRPNTEAFF. As DNA, the CDR3 is TGTGCCAGCAGTTCTCCCTACCAACGCCCAAACACTGAAGCTTTCTTT.